Each of the 5 T cell receptor beta chains below was sequenced from the same sample in a study of beta chain features in type 1 diabetes. Of the isolated RNA, all was reverse transcribed, and so the sequenced material was expressed TCRB transcripts. Using immunoSEQ multiplex PCR, the repertoire was profiled, and TCRdb retains in-frame clones only, with some absent. The sample contains more than 350,000 clones, about an eighth of which appear only once. Sequencing input: naive CD4+ T cells from blood. These receptors were collected from a woman aged 18 to 35 in good health.

This clone was counted a few times. The chain carries TRBV10-3 and TRBJ2-1, with 10 bases that match TRBD2. J was trimmed by 3 bases and V by 10 bases; bases with no gene match: 9. This CDR3 is 15 amino acids long. Germline CDR1 and CDR2: ENHRY and SYGVKD. The CDR3 loop reads CATQPGTSDYNEQFF. The CDR3 coding sequence is TGTGCCACGCAACCCGGGACTAGCGACTACAATGAGCAGTTCTTC.

The chain joins TRBV6-1 to TRBJ1-2; a possible D gene is TRBD1 (5 bases). With 10 bases removed from V and 4 bases from J, the gap between germline ends came to 19 bases. The CDR3 runs 14 residues. Per germline, CDR1 MNHNS and CDR2 SASEGT. This CDR3 reads CATLGGSWAYGYTF. In DNA form, the CDR3 reads TGTGCCACCCTGGGGGGAAGCTGGGCCTATGGCTACACCTTC.

This clone has more than one count but fewer than ten. The chain recombines TRBV25-1 with TRBJ1-1; D is unresolved. The CDR3 contains 11 residues. From germline, CDR1 is MGHDK and CDR2 SYGVNS. Trimming stripped 5 bases from V and 8 bases from J, with 9 bases between. CDR3 sequence reads: CASSIEGEAFF. CDR3 in DNA: TGTGCCAGCAGTATAGAAGGGGAAGCTTTCTTT.

The sample holds a few counts of this clone. The chain uses TRBV14 and TRBJ2-7; D possibly corresponds to TRBD2 (6 bases). The CDR3 consists of 16 residues. V lost 1 base and J lost 4, with 17 bases in between. The germline V gene has CDR1 SGHDN and CDR2 FVKESK. The CDR3 region has the DNA TGTGCCAGCAGCCAAGCCCTTGGGCTAGCGTCGTACGAGCAGTACTTC. This sequence encodes CASSQALGLASYEQYF.

As to this clone: At one end, the junction sequence differs from germline, possibly due to a read error. CDR3 in amino acids: CASSLGEGETQYF. The CDR3 DNA is TGTGCTAGCAGCTTAGGGGAGGGAGAGACCCAGTACTTC. The rearrangement links TRBV7-7 to TRBJ2-5; 7 nucleotides line up with TRBD2. Germline V gene lookup returns CDR1 SSHAT and CDR2 FNYEAQ (reference sequence). This CDR3 region has 13 residues.